These T cell receptor beta chains were read from a single sample in a study of cytomegalovirus exposure and HLA in healthy donors. Assay: immunoSEQ multiplex PCR; the TCRdb copy retains only in-frame clones and omits some. The sample lists 100,000 to 150,000 clones; 73% were seen once. The sequenced material came from PBMCs. The receptors come from a woman aged 40-49 years in good health and CMV-seropositive. CDR3s leave out the opening cysteine and the closing phenylalanine or tryptophan.

V gene,J gene,CDR3 protein
TRBV5-5,TRBJ2-2,ASSLASGGPTGELF
TRBV2,TRBJ1-4,ASGRENEKLF
TRBV5-1,TRBJ2-1,ASSLVAIRDEQF
TRBV7-2,TRBJ2-3,ASSPSRGGSPRITDTQY
TRBV6-5,TRBJ2-7,ASSYNRAYEQY
TRBV6-5,TRBJ1-1,ASRPPIAGVGEAF
TRBV9,TRBJ2-7,ASSVVWREAAYEQY
TRBV5-1,TRBJ2-1,ASSWTTLSSYNEQF
TRBV6-1,TRBJ1-5,ASSEAALGPQH
TRBV5-5,TRBJ1-2,ASSWPGQGVSLYT
TRBV6-1,TRBJ2-7,ASTGLAGDREQY
TRBV27,TRBJ1-1,ASSLQGWTEAF
TRBV25-1,TRBJ1-2,ASRGDDYHGYT
TRBV18,TRBJ2-5,ASSPPGRETQY
TRBV28,TRBJ2-7,ASRSVGSSSVSSYEQY
TRBV28,TRBJ2-1,ASSPGRVGGGRYNEQF
TRBV6-5,TRBJ2-7,ASSLRDRGTYEQY
TRBV9,TRBJ2-2,ASSALPDSRVGAGELF
TRBV5-1,TRBJ1-4,ASRGGRSNEKLF
TRBV9,TRBJ1-2,ASSANRGNYGYT
TRBV19,TRBJ2-1,ASSIRQRGGEQF
TRBV7-2,TRBJ2-3,ASSPGLVTDTQY
TRBV28,TRBJ1-5,ASSLALGDQPQH
TRBV5-3,TRBJ2-7,ARSWAGTGIGHEQY
TRBV4-3,TRBJ1-6,ASSQDPMAASPLH
TRBV27,TRBJ1-1,ASSLFKGAGTEAF
TRBV7-2,TRBJ1-1,ASSLDSGFDTEAF
TRBV30,TRBJ2-2,AWAGLAGRGGELF
TRBV4-1,TRBJ1-4,ASSRGTGAGGDSGREKLF
TRBV5-5,TRBJ1-1,ASRWLVLGNEAF
TRBV2,TRBJ1-1,ASSDSTGGNTEAF
TRBV6-6,TRBJ2-2,ASSFGQGRTGELF
TRBV18,TRBJ2-5,ASSTDSGKETQY
TRBV19,TRBJ1-2,ASSMTGMEHYGYT
TRBV7-2,TRBJ2-1,ASRLGSEQF
TRBV29-1,TRBJ1-2,SVENPGTDLYGYT
TRBV11-1,TRBJ1-6,ASSFTRVSPLH
TRBV19,TRBJ2-3,ASSRIPIGSYTDTQY
TRBV27,TRBJ2-7,ASSLRNVGSSFAYEQY
TRBV6-4,TRBJ2-1,ASSERDVSYNEQF
TRBV5-1,TRBJ1-1,ASSLTGVNTEAF
TRBV12-5,TRBJ2-3,ASGLGGTTDTQY
TRBV29-1,TRBJ1-2,SEDPGQKALGYT
TRBV19,TRBJ2-7,ASSMTGLEQY
TRBV10-3,TRBJ2-1,AISDLAGRNEQF